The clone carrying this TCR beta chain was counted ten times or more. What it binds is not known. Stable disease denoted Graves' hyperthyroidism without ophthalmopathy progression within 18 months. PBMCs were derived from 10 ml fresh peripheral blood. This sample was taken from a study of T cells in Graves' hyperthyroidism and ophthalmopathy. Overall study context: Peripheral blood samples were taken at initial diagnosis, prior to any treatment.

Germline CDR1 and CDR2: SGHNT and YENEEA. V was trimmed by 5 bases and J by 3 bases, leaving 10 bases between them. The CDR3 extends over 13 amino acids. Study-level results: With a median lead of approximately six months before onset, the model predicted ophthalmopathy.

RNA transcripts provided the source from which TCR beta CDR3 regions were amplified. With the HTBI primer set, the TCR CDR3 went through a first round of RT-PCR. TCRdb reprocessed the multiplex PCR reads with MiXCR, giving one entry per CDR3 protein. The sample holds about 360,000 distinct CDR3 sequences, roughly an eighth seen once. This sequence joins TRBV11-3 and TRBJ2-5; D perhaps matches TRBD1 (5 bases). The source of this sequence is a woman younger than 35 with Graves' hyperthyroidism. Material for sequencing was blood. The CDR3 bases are TGTGCCAGCAGCCGACAGCCCGAAGAGACCCAGTACTTC. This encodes CASSRQPEETQYF.